Listed below are T cell receptor beta chains from one sample, sequenced in a study of low-dose radiotherapy and immunotherapy resistance in tumors. One entry per CDR3 protein results from TCRdb running MiXCR on the reads. This sample has under 90,000 distinct CDR3 sequences, with less than 40% found just once. The sequenced sample was PBMCs, obtained before treatment. These TCRs come from a female donor with ovarian cancer. The CDR3 runs from the conserved cysteine through the conserved F or W. A D gene is named only where the DNA matches it firmly. Size is omitted from some rows. Given values are once, few, many or a class for expanded clones.

V gene	D gene	J gene	CDR3 length	clone size	CDR3 DNA	CDR3 protein
TRBV20-1	TRBD2	TRBJ2-5	17	many	TGCAGTGCTGGTGGAGCGGGGCGGGGGGCTAACCAAGAGACCCAGTACTTC	CSAGGAGRGANQETQYF
TRBV29-1	TRBD2	TRBJ2-1	15	many	TGCAGCGTAGGAGGGCTAGCGGGTGGCCGGGGTGAGCAGTTCTTC	CSVGGLAGGRGEQFF
TRBV13	TRBD1	TRBJ1-1	15	many	TGTGCCACCAGCAGATCCGGACAGGGGAACACTGAAGCTTTCTTT	CATSRSGQGNTEAFF
TRBV12-3/TRBV12-4	.	TRBJ1-1	14	many	TGTGCCAGCAGCCACGGGACCTTGAACACTGAAGCTTTCTTT	CASSHGTLNTEAFF
TRBV12-3/TRBV12-4	.	TRBJ1-1	15	many	TGTGCCAGCAGACCCCCCAGATACGGGGGCAATGAAGCTTTCTTT	CASRPPRYGGNEAFF
TRBV28	.	TRBJ1-2	14	many	TGTGCCAGCAGTCCCGGGACGGTAAACTATGGCTACACCTTC	CASSPGTVNYGYTF
TRBV3-1	TRBD1	TRBJ1-1	15	many	TGTGCCAGCAGCCTAGTGGGACAGGGGAACACTGAAGCTTTCTTT	CASSLVGQGNTEAFF
TRBV7-2	.	TRBJ2-7	14	many	TGTGCCAGCAGCCTGAGAGCGTACTCCTACGAGCAGTACTTC	CASSLRAYSYEQYF
TRBV10-2	.	TRBJ2-3	16	many	TGCGCCAGCAGTGAGTTTAGGACAGTGGAGGGAGATACGCAGTATTTT	CASSEFRTVEGDTQYF
TRBV11-2	TRBD1	TRBJ2-2	15	.	TGTGCCAGCAGCTTAATACAGGGGGCCACCGGGGAGCTGTTTTTT	CASSLIQGATGELFF
TRBV6-2/TRBV6-3	TRBD2	TRBJ2-1	18	.	TGTGCCAGCAGTTACTCGAAGGATAGCGGGGTATCCTACAATGAGCAGTTCTTC	CASSYSKDSGVSYNEQFF
TRBV14	TRBD1	TRBJ2-2	15	many	TGTGCCAGCAGCCCAGGGGGTAGATTCACCGGGGAGCTGTTTTTT	CASSPGGRFTGELFF
TRBV4-2	TRBD1	TRBJ1-6	15	.	TGTGCCAGCAGCCAAGCGGGACAGGGGAATTCACCCCTCCACTTT	CASSQAGQGNSPLHF
TRBV15	TRBD2	TRBJ2-5	15	many	TGTGCCACCAGCAGAGCGGGGGGGTGGCAAGAGACCCAGTACTTC	CATSRAGGWQETQYF
TRBV20-1	.	TRBJ1-1	12	many	TGCAGTGCTAGTTTCAGGGTTGGCGAAGCTTTCTTT	CSASFRVGEAFF
TRBV27	TRBD2	TRBJ2-7	23	.	TGTGCCAGCACTCACCTTTCCGGGACTAGCGGGAGGAGGCCCTCTTCGATTCCCTACGAGCAGTACTTC	CASTHLSGTSGRRPSSIPYEQYF
TRBV10-3	TRBD2	TRBJ2-3	14	many	TGTGCCATCAGCCTAGCGGGGATCACAGATACGCAGTATTTT	CAISLAGITDTQYF
TRBV5-1	.	TRBJ2-1	17	many	TGCGCCAGCAGCTTGGTAGGAGGGGAGGTCTCCTACAATGAGCAGTTCTTC	CASSLVGGEVSYNEQFF
TRBV2	.	TRBJ1-5	14	.	TGTGCCAGCAGTGAATCAGGGTACGATCAGCCCCAGCATTTT	CASSESGYDQPQHF
TRBV2	.	TRBJ1-2	17	.	TGTGCCAGCACCGTTGGGCAGGGTAGAGACTATAACTATGGCTACACCTTC	CASTVGQGRDYNYGYTF
TRBV6-2/TRBV6-3	.	TRBJ1-5	15	many	TGTGCCAGCAGTTACTCGAGCGGGGTTAGTCAGCCCCAGCATTTT	CASSYSSGVSQPQHF
TRBV7-2	.	TRBJ1-6	15	.	TGTGCCAGCAGCTTAGCCGGGCAGGGGTATTCACCCCTCCACTTT	CASSLAGQGYSPLHF
TRBV24-1	.	TRBJ2-5	15	.	TGTGCCACCAGTGACTCCGCGGGAATCCAAGAGACCCAGTACTTC	CATSDSAGIQETQYF
TRBV28	.	TRBJ2-7	14	.	TGTGCCAGCAGTTTCAACGTAAACTCCTACGAGCAGTACTTC	CASSFNVNSYEQYF
TRBV5-1	.	TRBJ2-2	15	many	TGCGCCAGCAGCGTGGGGGGCCTTAACACCGGGGAGCTGTTTTTT	CASSVGGLNTGELFF
TRBV29-1	TRBD2	TRBJ2-2	16	many	TGCAGCGTTGACAGCCCCAGCGGGGGAGTCACCGGGGAGCTGTTTTTT	CSVDSPSGGVTGELFF
TRBV11-2	TRBD1	TRBJ1-6	16	once	TGTGCCAGCAGCTCACGAACCGGGACAGAAAATTCACCCCTCCACTTT	CASSSRTGTENSPLHF
TRBV28	TRBD2	TRBJ2-3	15	few	TGTGCCAGCACACTAGCGGGGAAGGGTACAGATACGCAGTATTTT	CASTLAGKGTDTQYF
TRBV4-3	.	TRBJ2-6	16	many	TGCGCCAGCAGCCAAGATTTTAGTACGGGGGCCAACGTCCTGACTTTC	CASSQDFSTGANVLTF
TRBV23-1	.	TRBJ2-7	14	.	TGCGCCAGCAGTCAATCTTTTGCCTACTACGAGCAGTACTTC	CASSQSFAYYEQYF
TRBV6-6	.	TRBJ1-5	15	many	TGTGCCAGCAGCCGTCCTGGGAGCAGCAATCAGCCCCAGCATTTT	CASSRPGSSNQPQHF
TRBV7-2	.	TRBJ2-2	12	.	TGTGCCAGCAGCTTACGTGCGAAGGAGCTGTTTTTT	CASSLRAKELFF
TRBV7-2	.	TRBJ2-1	14	many	TGTGCCAGCAGCCCCTGGAGGGGCGACAATGAGCAGTTCTTC	CASSPWRGDNEQFF
TRBV4-1	TRBD1	TRBJ2-2	18	many	TGCGCCAGCAGTTTCGGGACAGAAACAGACGCGAACACCGGGGAGCTGTTTTTT	CASSFGTETDANTGELFF
TRBV11-3	.	TRBJ1-1	21	many	TGTGCCAGCAGCACGAAAACTGGAGTGGCCGGGCGCGGTCCAGGGCGCACTGAAGCTTTCTTT	CASSTKTGVAGRGPGRTEAFF
TRBV5-1	TRBD1	TRBJ2-7	18	.	TGCGCCAGCAGCTTGGCACAGGGGGCTAATTCACCCCTCCACGAGCAGTACTTC	CASSLAQGANSPLHEQYF
TRBV6-2/TRBV6-3	.	TRBJ2-5	12	.	TGTGCCAGCAGTTATCCTAAAGAGACCCAGTACTTC	CASSYPKETQYF
TRBV26	.	TRBJ2-3	13	.	TGTGCCAGCAGCCCTACTGCAGTGGATACGCAGTATTTT	CASSPTAVDTQYF
TRBV20-1	.	TRBJ2-1	13	.	TGCAGTGCTAGAGGAGGGAGAGGGGATGAGCAGTTCTTC	CSARGGRGDEQFF
TRBV7-2	TRBD1	TRBJ1-6	16	many	TGTGCCAGCAGCTCTGGTCTGGGACAGGGGAATTCACCCCTCCACTTT	CASSSGLGQGNSPLHF
TRBV13	.	TRBJ2-7	14	many	TGTGCCAGCTGGGGGGGGCTATTCTCCTACGAGCAGTACTTC	CASWGGLFSYEQYF
TRBV28	TRBD2	TRBJ2-1	15	.	TGTGCCAGCAGTACTCGGACTAGCGGACACAATGAGCAGTTCTTC	CASSTRTSGHNEQFF
TRBV24-1	.	TRBJ2-2	15	.	TGTGCCACCAGAGGCAGGGGGGGGAACACCGGGGAGCTGTTTTTT	CATRGRGGNTGELFF
TRBV7-7	TRBD2	TRBJ2-1	15	many	TGTGCTAGCAGTCGTACTAGCGGGTTTCCGAATGAGCAGTTCTTC	CASSRTSGFPNEQFF
TRBV6-2/TRBV6-3	.	TRBJ2-2	14	many	TGTGCCAGCAGTGAGTTCGGGAACACCGGGGAGCTGTTTTTT	CASSEFGNTGELFF
TRBV28	.	TRBJ1-5	16	many	TGTGCCAGCATGGGATGGGGCATCTCTAGCAATCAGCCCCAGCATTTT	CASMGWGISSNQPQHF
TRBV7-9	TRBD1	TRBJ1-2	17	many	TGTGCCAGCAGCTTAGACTTGACAGGGGGCAATAACTATGGCTACACCTTC	CASSLDLTGGNNYGYTF
TRBV18	.	TRBJ2-1	14	many	TGTGCCAGCTCACCAGCACAGCCCTACAATGAGCAGTTCTTC	CASSPAQPYNEQFF
TRBV4-2	TRBD2	TRBJ2-1	21	many	TGTGCCAGCAGCCAAGATCACGAACTAGCGGGAGGTACTCCCTCCTACAATGAGCAGTTCTTC	CASSQDHELAGGTPSYNEQFF
TRBV29-1	TRBD2	TRBJ2-3	15	few	TGCAGCGTGGACCCTAGCGGGACCTCCACAGATACGCAGTATTTT	CSVDPSGTSTDTQYF
TRBV3-1	TRBD2	TRBJ2-1	15	many	TGTGCCAGCAGCCACCCAGCGGGAGGGTATAATGAGCAGTTCTTC	CASSHPAGGYNEQFF
TRBV19	.	TRBJ1-1	18	many	TGTGCCAGTAGTATAATGGGAGGGGGGGGGCGCCGAGGCACTGAAGCTTTCTTT	CASSIMGGGGRRGTEAFF
TRBV9	TRBD2	TRBJ2-7	18	many	TGTGCCAGCAGCGTATCCCCCCCTGGGACTAGCGGCTCCTACGAGCAGTACTTC	CASSVSPPGTSGSYEQYF
TRBV5-5	TRBD2	TRBJ2-2	15	.	TGTGCCAGCAGCTTGGGCGGGAGGGACACCGGGGAGCTGTTTTTT	CASSLGGRDTGELFF
TRBV28	.	TRBJ1-5	13	many	TGTGCCAGCAGCCCTTCGGGGAGACAGCCCCAGCATTTT	CASSPSGRQPQHF
TRBV2	.	TRBJ2-2	15	.	TGTGCCAGCAGCTCCGGGACAACGAACACCGGGGAGCTGTTTTTT	CASSSGTTNTGELFF
TRBV7-2	.	TRBJ1-2	12	.	TGTGCCAGCAGCTTCTCTTTCTATGGCTACACCTTC	CASSFSFYGYTF